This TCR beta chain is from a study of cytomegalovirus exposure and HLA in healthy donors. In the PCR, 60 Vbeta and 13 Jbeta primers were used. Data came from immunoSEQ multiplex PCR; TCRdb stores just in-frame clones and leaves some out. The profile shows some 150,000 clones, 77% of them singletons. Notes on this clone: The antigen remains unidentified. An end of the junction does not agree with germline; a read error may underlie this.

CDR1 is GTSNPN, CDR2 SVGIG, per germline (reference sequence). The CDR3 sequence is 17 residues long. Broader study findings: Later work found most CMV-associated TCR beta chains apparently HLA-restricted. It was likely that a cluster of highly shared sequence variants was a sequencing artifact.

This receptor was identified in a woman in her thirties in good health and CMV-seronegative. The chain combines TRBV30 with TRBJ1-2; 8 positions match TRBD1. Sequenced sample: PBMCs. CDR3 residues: CAWSVWDRRALNYGYPF. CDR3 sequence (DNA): TGTGCCTGGAGTGTGTGGGACAGGCGCGCTCTTAACTATGGCTACCCCTTC.